This T cell receptor (beta chain) was sequenced in a study of T cells in localized non-small cell lung cancer. As concerns this clone: Its specificity is not known.

Study-wide results and caveats: Turning up in adjacent lung were a median about 56 of the top 100 tumor clones.

Measured with immunoSEQ multiplex PCR; TCRdb has only the in-frame clones, and not every one. The sample contains about 16,000 clones, around nine tenths of which appear only once. Germline CDR1 and CDR2: MNHEY and SMNVEV (reference sequence). CDR3 length equals 16 residues. Trimming cost V 6 bases and J 6 bases, with 22 bases left between them. The specimen comprised peripheral blood, sampled before any cancer treatment. The source is an older female donor with stage III squamous cell lung carcinoma. The V call is TRBV27, the J call TRBJ2-3; the D gene is possibly TRBD2 (7 bases). CDR3 sequence (DNA): TGTGCCAGCAGGCGGGGGACACGAACCGTGGTCGATACGCAGTATTTT. Protein: CASRRGTRTVVDTQYF.